A selection of T cell receptor beta chains follows, all from one sample in a study of preoperative IRX-2 immunotherapy in early breast cancer. Produced via immunoSEQ multiplex PCR; TCRdb's table is partial and in-frame only. The data contain 890 or so clones, over 60% of them singletons. This specimen consisted of tumor tissue, obtained after IRX-2 immunotherapy. The receptors were sampled from a human donor with breast cancer. The CDR3 runs from the conserved cysteine through the conserved F or W.

V,J,CDR3
TRBV6-8,TRBJ2-3,CASSSGDTSTDTQYF
TRBV6-8,TRBJ1-1,CASSYLGEREAFF
TRBV19,TRBJ1-1,CASRGQGAARPFF
TRBV23-1,TRBJ1-3,CASSFVDGNTIYF
TRBV11-3,TRBJ1-3,CASSLRAVYSGNTIYF
TRBV28,TRBJ1-1,CAIQGAGRYTEAFF
TRBV11-3,TRBJ1-5,CASSPDRAPGQPQHF
TRBV6-8,TRBJ2-3,CASSSTTDTQYF
TRBV19,TRBJ1-1,CASSDNLNTEAFF
TRBV6-1,TRBJ1-1,CASSEAQGAYTEAFF
TRBV6-8,TRBJ1-5,CASSLNGRRPQHF
TRBV15,TRBJ1-2,CATSREKGADGYTF
TRBV28,TRBJ1-4,CASSVGTFHEKLFF
TRBV15,TRBJ1-4,CATSRGTGDNEKLFF
TRBV6-8,TRBJ1-4,CASSYGGATNEKLFF
TRBV6-8,TRBJ2-3,CASSSIAGVIGTDTQYF
TRBV6-8,TRBJ2-2,CASSYRVGRAVGELFF
TRBV6-8,TRBJ1-3,CASSPQGSGNTIYF
TRBV6-8,TRBJ1-5,CASSYGHNNQPQHF
TRBV19,TRBJ1-5,CASSITSGGDGNQPQHF
TRBV6-8,TRBJ1-5,CASSAPGQGAGSQPQHF
TRBV11-3,TRBJ1-6,CASSHPHRVNNSPLHF